Below, 13 T cell receptor beta chains from the same sample are listed, as sequenced in a study of Graves' ophthalmopathy and Graves' hyperthyroidism. Amplification of the TCR beta CDR3 regions used RNA transcripts (as template). First-round RT-PCR relied on HTBI primers, and a second-round multiplex PCR came next. TCRdb called the multiplex PCR reads again in MiXCR, with one record for every CDR3 protein. This table has about 150,000 distinct CDR3 sequences, 37% appearing once. Sequencing was done on a sample of peripheral blood. These receptors were taken from a middle-aged woman with Graves' ophthalmopathy.

This clonotype was found many times. The rearrangement joins TRBV5-1 to TRBJ1-2, with TRBD1 identical over 9 bases. Per germline, CDR1 SGHRS and CDR2 YFSETQ. V trimming: 0 bases; J trimming: 3 bases; junction bases outside the gene matches: 9. The CDR3 runs 17 residues. The CDR3 spells CASSLVYSWTGDYGYTF. CDR3 DNA: TGCGCCAGCAGCTTGGTTTACTCCTGGACAGGGGACTATGGCTACACCTTC.

This clonotype was seen many times. V and J are TRBV24-1 and TRBJ2-5, with 7 bases identical to TRBD1. Trimming cost V 8 bases and J 0 bases; bases outside gene matches: 2. This CDR3 has 13 amino acids. CDR1 and CDR2 from the germline V gene are KGHDR and SFDVKD. CDR3 bases: TGTGCCACCATACAGGGGTACCAAGAGACCCAGTACTTC. Protein: CATIQGYQETQYF.

The sample holds many counts of this clonotype. The V and J genes are TRBV6-5 and TRBJ1-2; D is ambiguous. This CDR3 is built from 13 residues. Per the germline V gene, CDR1 is MNHEY and CDR2 is SVGAGI. Deletions cut 6 bases from V and 4 bases from J, with 12 bases between. The CDR3 spells CASRTIGLYGYTF. The CDR3 DNA reads TGTGCCAGCAGGACGATTGGGCTCTATGGCTACACCTTC.

The sample holds a few counts of this clonotype. The J gene is TRBJ2-7, the V gene TRBV12-3 or TRBV12-4, with TRBD2 matching 9 bases. V gave up 4 bases and J gave up 4 bases; unmatched junction bases: 5. This CDR3 spans 14 amino acids. The CDR3 DNA is TGTGCCAGCAGTTCCCTTAGCGGGAGTTACGAGCAGTACTTC. It is translated as CASSSLSGSYEQYF.

This clonotype has ten or more counts. This chain links TRBV7-3 with TRBJ2-5; 7 positions match TRBD1. Germline V gene sequence: CDR1 SGHTA, CDR2 FQGTGA. The CDR3 is 15 residues long. Unmatched junction bases numbered 7, after V lost 5 bases and J lost 1 base. The CDR3 DNA follows: TGTGCCAGCAGCACTACAGGGGACCCCCAAGAGACCCAGTACTTC. Translated: CASSTTGDPQETQYF.

This chain uses TRBV27 with TRBJ1-2; a possible D gene is TRBD1 (5 bases). V was shortened by 4 bases and J by 7 bases, with 16 bases between the two germline ends. Germline lookup yields CDR1 MNHEY and CDR2 SMNVEV (reference sequence). CDR3 length: 14 residues. The CDR3 spells CASSSPQGGGGYTF. The CDR3 DNA reads TGTGCCAGCAGTTCACCCCAGGGAGGAGGTGGCTACACCTTC.

The table lists this clonotype with many counts. The CDR3 DNA sequence: TGTGCCAGCAGCCACTGGCTAGCGGAGACCTACGAGCAGTACTTC. Translated: CASSHWLAETYEQYF. This chain connects TRBV6-2 or TRBV6-3 to TRBJ2-7; 7 bases agree with TRBD2. V lost 6 bases, J lost 2 bases, and 10 bases stayed unmatched. CDR3 size: 15 residues. Germline V gene lookup returns CDR1 MNHEY and CDR2 SVGEGT.

This clonotype showed up many times. The genes are TRBV6-5 and TRBJ2-7, with D perhaps TRBD2 (6 bases). The CDR3 extends over 14 amino acids. Germline V CDR1 and CDR2: MNHEY, SVGAGI. V lost 3 bases, J lost 1 base, and 10 bases lay in between. In DNA, the CDR3 is TGTGCCAGCAGTTATTACAGCGGGTCCTACGAGCAGTACTTC. Translated: CASSYYSGSYEQYF.

This clonotype was counted once. This rearrangement joins TRBV6-2 or TRBV6-3 to TRBJ2-7; D possibly corresponds to TRBD1 (6 bases). Germline values: CDR1 MNHEY, CDR2 SVGEGT. V was cut by 11 bases and J by 2 bases, with 13 bases left in between. The CDR3 covers 12 residues. The CDR3 DNA is TGTGCCGCCCGGGACAACCCCTACGAGCAGTACTTC. This codes for CAARDNPYEQYF.

This chain uses TRBV12-5 with TRBJ1-1; D is uncertain. Germline CDR1 and CDR2: LGHNT and FRNRAP. V shed 7 bases and J shed 1 base, with 4 bases lying between them. This CDR3 region has 11 residues. The CDR3 bases are TGTGCTAGTGAAGGGAACACTGAAGCTTTCTTT. Its translation is CASEGNTEAFF.

The chain carries TRBV10-3 and TRBJ2-2; D call uncertain. The V end was cut by 3 bases, the J end by 6 bases, with 8 bases between. Germline CDR1 and CDR2: ENHRY and SYGVKD. CDR3 length: 13 residues. Here the CDR3 DNA reads TGTGCCATCAGTGATTCGATCGCCGGGGAGCTGTTTTTT. Translated, it gives CAISDSIAGELFF.

CDR3 sequence reads: CASSYEGPAHNSPLHF. The CDR3 DNA follows: TGTGCCAGCAGCTACGAAGGACCGGCTCATAATTCACCCCTCCACTTT. This chain connects TRBV7-8 to TRBJ1-6; D is unresolved. The CDR3 is 16 residues long. V gave up 4 bases and J gave up 5 bases, with 15 bases separating them. The germline V gene has CDR1 SGHVS and CDR2 FQNEAQ.

This sequence joins TRBV11-2 and TRBJ2-5; D may be TRBD2 (6 bases). This CDR3 is built from 13 residues. Germline V gene lookup returns CDR1 SGHAT and CDR2 FQNNGV. V lost 5 bases, J lost 5 bases, and 12 bases lay in between. The CDR3 loop reads CASSGGVQETQYF. The CDR3 nucleotides read TGTGCCAGCAGCGGAGGGGTCCAGGAGACCCAGTACTTC.